This is a list of T cell receptor beta chains from one sample in a study of OX40 agonist ivuxolimab in advanced cancers. Measured with immunoSEQ multiplex PCR; TCRdb has only the in-frame clones, and not every one. The data contain around 100,000 clones, about 92% of them singletons. The source was CD4+ or CD8+ T cells sorted from blood, collected in a trial of the OX40 agonist ivuxolimab. These receptors were collected from an adult with an advanced solid tumor such as melanoma, head and neck, liver or kidney cancer. Both conserved end residues are part of each CDR3. The D gene is left open where the match is weak. A row's size may be missing; if present it is once, few, many or a size class.

v_gene	abundance	j_gene	d_gene	CDR3aa	CDR3nt
TRBV30	-	TRBJ1-5	TRBD1	CAWSPTGNQPQHF	TGTGCCTGGAGCCCGACAGGGAATCAGCCCCAGCATTTT
TRBV5-4	once	TRBJ2-5	-	CASSLVRDQETQYF	TGTGCCAGCAGCTTGGTCAGGGACCAAGAGACCCAGTACTTC
TRBV30	-	TRBJ1-6	-	CAWSEMGRNHSPLHF	TGTGCCTGGAGTGAGATGGGACGTAATCATTCACCCCTCCACTTT
TRBV6-6	once	TRBJ1-2	-	CASSYEGEGYGYTF	TGTGCCAGCAGTTACGAGGGGGAAGGGTATGGCTACACCTTC
TRBV28	-	TRBJ1-6	-	CASSLNSPLHF	TGTGCCAGCAGTCTGAATTCACCCCTCCACTTT
TRBV4-1	-	TRBJ1-3	TRBD1	CASSRDRPSRTSGNTIYF	TGCGCCAGCAGCCGGGACAGACCTTCCCGTACCTCTGGAAACACCATATATTTT
TRBV6-5	-	TRBJ1-5	-	CASSEVMWGQPQHF	TGTGCCAGCAGTGAAGTAATGTGGGGTCAGCCCCAGCATTTT
TRBV7-4	once	TRBJ1-5	-	CASSLSGDQPQHF	TGTGCCAGCAGCTTATCGGGGGATCAGCCCCAGCATTTT
TRBV6-5	-	TRBJ1-5	-	CASSSSFRPQHF	TGTGCCAGCAGTTCTTCATTCCGGCCCCAGCATTTT
TRBV5-4	-	TRBJ2-3	TRBD2	CASSRLAGGTDTQYF	TGTGCCAGCAGCCGACTAGCGGGGGGCACAGATACGCAGTATTTT
TRBV20-1	-	TRBJ2-5	-	CSASAQETQYF	TGCAGTGCTAGTGCTCAAGAGACCCAGTACTTC
TRBV6-6	-	TRBJ1-2	TRBD1	CASSRQGADGYTF	TGTGCCAGCAGCCGACAGGGGGCGGATGGCTACACCTTC
TRBV18	-	TRBJ2-1	TRBD2	CASSPQLGLADISYNEQFF	TGTGCCAGCTCACCTCAACTTGGACTAGCGGACATCTCCTACAATGAGCAGTTCTTC
TRBV5-5	-	TRBJ1-1	-	CASSFGGVTNTEAFF	TGTGCCAGCAGCTTCGGTGGGGTTACGAACACTGAAGCTTTCTTT
TRBV29-1	-	TRBJ1-2	TRBD1	CSVVDRINYGYTF	TGCAGCGTAGTGGACAGGATTAACTATGGCTACACCTTC
TRBV30	-	TRBJ1-2	-	CAWSGEGSHGYTF	TGTGCCTGGAGTGGAGAGGGAAGCCATGGCTACACCTTC
TRBV4-3	once	TRBJ1-6	-	CASSQANHYNSPLHF	TGCGCCAGCAGCCAGGCTAATCACTATAATTCACCCCTCCACTTT
TRBV7-3	-	TRBJ2-5	TRBD1	CASSLGTDPYQETQYF	TGTGCCAGCAGCCTCGGGACAGACCCGTACCAAGAGACCCAGTACTTC
TRBV27	-	TRBJ1-4	-	CASRRGSGNEKLFF	TGTGCCAGCAGGAGGGGGAGTGGTAATGAAAAACTGTTTTTT
TRBV7-9	-	TRBJ1-5	-	CASSLGQGRMNQPQHF	TGTGCCAGCAGCTTAGGCCAGGGGAGGATGAATCAGCCCCAGCATTTT
TRBV6-6	once	TRBJ1-5	-	CASKGANQPQHF	TGTGCCAGCAAAGGCGCCAATCAGCCCCAGCATTTT
TRBV9	-	TRBJ1-1	-	CASSRAMNTEAFF	TGTGCCAGCAGCAGGGCTATGAACACTGAAGCTTTCTTT
TRBV19	-	TRBJ1-1	-	CASSDSGTTPNTEAFF	TGTGCCAGTAGCGATTCTGGGACGACCCCGAACACTGAAGCTTTCTTT
TRBV7-2	-	TRBJ1-1	-	CASSFGGGTEAFF	TGTGCCAGCAGCTTCGGGGGAGGCACTGAAGCTTTCTTT
TRBV28	-	TRBJ2-7	TRBD1	CASSFFRGYYEQYF	TGTGCCAGCAGTTTTTTCAGGGGGTACTACGAGCAGTACTTC
TRBV7-6	-	TRBJ2-7	TRBD2	CASSLVAGGDEQYF	TGTGCCAGCAGCTTAGTAGCGGGGGGCGACGAGCAGTACTTC
TRBV23-1	-	TRBJ1-6	-	CASSQVGPQANNSPLHF	TGCGCCAGCAGTCAAGTGGGTCCGCAGGCCAATAATTCACCCCTCCACTTT
TRBV6-6	-	TRBJ1-5	-	CASSYSLGANQPQHF	TGTGCCAGCAGTTATAGTCTGGGAGCCAATCAGCCCCAGCATTTT
TRBV5-4	few	TRBJ2-5	-	CASSLPQETQYF	TGTGCCAGCAGCTTGCCTCAAGAGACCCAGTACTTC
TRBV4-1	-	TRBJ2-3	-	CASSLDTTADTQYF	TGCGCCAGCAGCTTGGACACGACCGCAGATACGCAGTATTTT
TRBV5-4	-	TRBJ2-3	-	CASSLIDNTDTQYF	TGTGCCAGCAGCTTGATTGACAACACAGATACGCAGTATTTT
TRBV11-3	-	TRBJ2-5	-	CATGVAAGTQYF	TGTGCCACTGGGGTAGCGGCCGGGACCCAGTACTTC
TRBV6-5	-	TRBJ1-5	TRBD1	CASSPTGVQPQHF	TGTGCCAGCAGCCCGACAGGGGTTCAGCCCCAGCATTTT
TRBV6-6	-	TRBJ1-5	-	CASSYSGDQPQHF	TGTGCCAGCAGTTACTCGGGAGATCAGCCCCAGCATTTT
TRBV9	once	TRBJ1-3	-	CASSSSGVSGNTIYF	TGTGCCAGCAGCTCATCAGGAGTATCCGGAAACACCATATATTTT
TRBV9	-	TRBJ2-5	TRBD2	CASSVAGGRLETQYF	TGTGCCAGCAGCGTAGCGGGAGGGCGATTGGAGACCCAGTACTTC
TRBV2	-	TRBJ1-5	TRBD1	CASSAGQGAMQPQHF	TGTGCCAGCAGCGCGGGACAGGGGGCAATGCAGCCCCAGCATTTT
TRBV5-1	-	TRBJ1-2	-	CASSLGTGYYGYTF	TGCGCCAGCAGCTTGGGTACGGGGTACTATGGCTACACCTTC
TRBV2	-	TRBJ2-5	TRBD2	CASSVRTSGLGTQYF	TGTGCCAGCAGTGTCCGGACTAGCGGGTTAGGGACCCAGTACTTC
TRBV5-1	-	TRBJ2-2	-	CASSLTPPETSAGELFF	TGCGCCAGCAGCTTGACTCCACCGGAGACCTCAGCCGGGGAGCTGTTTTTT
TRBV28	-	TRBJ1-2	TRBD1	CASSWGQGYGYTF	TGTGCCAGCAGTTGGGGACAGGGTTATGGCTACACCTTC
TRBV4-2	-	TRBJ2-7	TRBD2	CASSQSFGGGYEQYF	TGTGCCAGCAGCCAGTCATTCGGGGGGGGCTACGAGCAGTACTTC
TRBV6-5	-	TRBJ2-1	TRBD2	CASKTLAGASGEQFF	TGTGCCAGCAAAACACTAGCGGGAGCATCGGGTGAGCAGTTCTTC
TRBV29-1	-	TRBJ2-1	TRBD2	CSVDLGLAEHEQFF	TGCAGCGTTGACCTTGGACTAGCGGAACATGAGCAGTTCTTC